The clone carrying this TCR beta chain was detected a few times. The antigen is unknown. CDR1 is PRHDT and CDR2 is FYEKMQ in the germline V gene (reference sequence). The CDR3 consists of 14 residues. Trimming at V came to 3 bases and at J to 6 bases, leaving 4 bases not matched to a gene. Incorporated into the TCR beta cDNA libraries were unique molecular identifiers, which served to reduce PCR and sequencing biases. TCRdb reprocessed the PCR reads via MiXCR and lists one record per CDR3 protein. Counted here are roughly 650,000 distinct CDR3 sequences, around 60% occurring once; the ten biggest clones make up around 11%. These data are taken from a study of post-analysis software for immune sequencing data. Study-level findings and limits: Controls had lower frequencies than patients of a few TRBV segments, which included TRBV5-6, TRBV5-1 and TRBV20-1.

Specimen: blood. V is TRBV13 and J is TRBJ1-4; 7 nucleotides align to TRBD1. The receptor's source is a girl aged 2 to 10 with multiple sclerosis. CDR3 region: CASSFRDSYEKLFF. The CDR3 nucleotides read TGTGCCAGCAGCTTCCGGGACAGCTATGAAAAACTGTTTTTT.